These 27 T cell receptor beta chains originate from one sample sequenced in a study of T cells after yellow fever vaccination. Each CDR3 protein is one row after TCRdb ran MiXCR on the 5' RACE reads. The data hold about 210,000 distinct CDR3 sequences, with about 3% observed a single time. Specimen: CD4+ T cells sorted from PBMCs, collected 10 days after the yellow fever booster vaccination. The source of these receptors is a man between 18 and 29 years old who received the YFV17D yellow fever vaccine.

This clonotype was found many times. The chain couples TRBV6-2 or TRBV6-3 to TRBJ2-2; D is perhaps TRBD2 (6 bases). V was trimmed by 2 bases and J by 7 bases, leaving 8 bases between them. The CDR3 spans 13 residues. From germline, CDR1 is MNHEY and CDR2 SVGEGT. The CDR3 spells CASSYVEGGELFF. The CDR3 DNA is TGTGCCAGCAGTTACGTGGAGGGCGGGGAGCTGTTTTTT.

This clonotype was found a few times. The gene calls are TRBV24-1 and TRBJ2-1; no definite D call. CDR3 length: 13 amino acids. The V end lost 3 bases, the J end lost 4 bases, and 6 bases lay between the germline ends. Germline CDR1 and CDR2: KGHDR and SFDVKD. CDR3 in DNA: TGTGCCACCAGTGATCGAAATTACAATGAGCAGTTCTTC. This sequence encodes CATSDRNYNEQFF.

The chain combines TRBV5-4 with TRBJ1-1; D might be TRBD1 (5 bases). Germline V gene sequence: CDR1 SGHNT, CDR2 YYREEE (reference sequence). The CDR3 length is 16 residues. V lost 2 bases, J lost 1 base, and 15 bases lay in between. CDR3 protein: CASSFGINRRNTEAFF. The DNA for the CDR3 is TGTGCCAGCAGCTTCGGGATCAACAGGAGGAACACTGAAGCTTTCTTT.

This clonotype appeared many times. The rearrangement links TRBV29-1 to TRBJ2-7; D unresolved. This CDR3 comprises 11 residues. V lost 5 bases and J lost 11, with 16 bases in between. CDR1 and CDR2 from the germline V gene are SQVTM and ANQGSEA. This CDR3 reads CSVKGGVDEYF. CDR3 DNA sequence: TGCAGCGTTAAGGGTGGGGTCGATGAGTACTTC.

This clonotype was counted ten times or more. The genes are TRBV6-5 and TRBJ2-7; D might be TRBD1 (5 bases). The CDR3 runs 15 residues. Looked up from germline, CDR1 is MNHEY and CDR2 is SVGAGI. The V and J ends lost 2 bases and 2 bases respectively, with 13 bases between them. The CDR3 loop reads CASSYDKGPTYEQYF. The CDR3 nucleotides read TGTGCCAGCAGTTACGACAAGGGGCCCACCTACGAGCAGTACTTC.

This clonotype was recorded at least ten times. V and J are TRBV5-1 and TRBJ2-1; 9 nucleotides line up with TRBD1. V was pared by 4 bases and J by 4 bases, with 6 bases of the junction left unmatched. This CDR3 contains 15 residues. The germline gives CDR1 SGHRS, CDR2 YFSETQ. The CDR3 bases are TGCGCCAGCAGCCGGACAGGGGAGCCTTACAATGAGCAGTTCTTC. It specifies CASSRTGEPYNEQFF.

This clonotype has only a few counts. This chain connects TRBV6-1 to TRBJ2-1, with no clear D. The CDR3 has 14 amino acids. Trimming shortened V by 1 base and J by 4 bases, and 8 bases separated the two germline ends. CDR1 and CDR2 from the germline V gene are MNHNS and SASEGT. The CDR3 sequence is CASSEGAGYNEQFF. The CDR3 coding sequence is TGTGCCAGCAGTGAAGGGGCAGGATACAATGAGCAGTTCTTC.

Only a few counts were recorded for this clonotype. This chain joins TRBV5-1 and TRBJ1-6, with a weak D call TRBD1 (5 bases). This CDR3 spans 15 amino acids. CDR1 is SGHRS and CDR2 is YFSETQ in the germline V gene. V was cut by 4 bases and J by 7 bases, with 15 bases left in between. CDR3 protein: CASSLGEIPNSPLHF. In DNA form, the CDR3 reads TGCGCCAGCAGCCTGGGGGAGATCCCGAATTCACCCCTCCACTTT.

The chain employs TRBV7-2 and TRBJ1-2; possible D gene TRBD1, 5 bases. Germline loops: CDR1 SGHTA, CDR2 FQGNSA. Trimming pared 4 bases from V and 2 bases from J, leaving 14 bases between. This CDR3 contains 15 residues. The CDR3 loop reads CASSYDSLTNYGYTF. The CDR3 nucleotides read TGTGCCAGCAGCTACGACAGCTTAACCAACTATGGCTACACCTTC.

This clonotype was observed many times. The CDR3 nucleotides are TGTGCCAGCAGCCGGGTTGTTGCTAGCACAGATACGCAGTATTTT. Its protein is CASSRVVASTDTQYF. This sequence joins TRBV3-1 and TRBJ2-3; D unresolved. Between the trimmed V and J ends, which lost 4 bases and 0 bases, there was a span of 11 bases. This CDR3 has 15 residues. CDR1 LGHDT and CDR2 YNNKEL come from the germline V gene (reference sequence).

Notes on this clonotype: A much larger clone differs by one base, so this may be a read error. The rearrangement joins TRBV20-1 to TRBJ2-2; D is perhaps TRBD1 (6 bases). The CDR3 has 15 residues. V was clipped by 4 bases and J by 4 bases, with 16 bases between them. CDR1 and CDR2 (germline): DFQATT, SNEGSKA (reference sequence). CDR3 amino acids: CSAIVSGAGTGELFF. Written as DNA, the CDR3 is TGCAGTGCTATAGTGTCAGGGGCCGGCACCGGGGAGCTGTTTTTT.

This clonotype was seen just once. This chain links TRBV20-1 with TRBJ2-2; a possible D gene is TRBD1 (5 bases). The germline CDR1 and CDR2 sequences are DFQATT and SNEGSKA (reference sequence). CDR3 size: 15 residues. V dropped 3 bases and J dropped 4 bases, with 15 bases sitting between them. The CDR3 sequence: CSARPQGISTGELFF. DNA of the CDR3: TGCAGTGCTAGGCCGCAGGGCATTAGCACCGGGGAGCTGTTTTTT.

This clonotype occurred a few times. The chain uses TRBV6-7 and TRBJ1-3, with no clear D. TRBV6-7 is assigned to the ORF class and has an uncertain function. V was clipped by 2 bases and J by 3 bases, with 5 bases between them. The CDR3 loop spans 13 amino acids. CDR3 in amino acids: CASSYRYGNTIYF. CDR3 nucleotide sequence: TGTGCCAGCAGTTACCGGTATGGAAACACCATATATTTT.

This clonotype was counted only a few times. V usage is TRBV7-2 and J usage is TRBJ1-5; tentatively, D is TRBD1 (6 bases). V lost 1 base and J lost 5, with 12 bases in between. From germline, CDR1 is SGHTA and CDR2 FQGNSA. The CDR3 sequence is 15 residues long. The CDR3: CASSLDRVNHQPQHF. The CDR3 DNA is TGTGCCAGCAGCTTAGACAGGGTCAATCATCAGCCCCAGCATTTT.

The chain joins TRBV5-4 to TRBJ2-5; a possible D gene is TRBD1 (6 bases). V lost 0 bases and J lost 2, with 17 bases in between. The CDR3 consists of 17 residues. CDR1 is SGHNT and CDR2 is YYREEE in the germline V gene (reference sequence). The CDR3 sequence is CASSLVGGRGPQETQYF. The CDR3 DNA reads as TGTGCCAGCAGCTTGGTTGGCGGCAGGGGACCTCAAGAGACCCAGTACTTC.

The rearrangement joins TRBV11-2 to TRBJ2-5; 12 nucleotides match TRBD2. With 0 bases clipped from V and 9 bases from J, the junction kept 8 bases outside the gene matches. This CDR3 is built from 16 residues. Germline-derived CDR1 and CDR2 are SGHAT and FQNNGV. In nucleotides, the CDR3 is TGTGCCAGCAGCTTAGAACTAGCGGGGGGCCTCGGGTCCCAGTACTTC. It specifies CASSLELAGGLGSQYF.

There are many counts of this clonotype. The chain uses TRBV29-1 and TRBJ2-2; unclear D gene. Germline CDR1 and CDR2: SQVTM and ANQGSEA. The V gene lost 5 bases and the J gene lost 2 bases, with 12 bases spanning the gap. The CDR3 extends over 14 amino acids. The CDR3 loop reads CSVSLGLNTGELFF. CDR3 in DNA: TGCAGCGTTAGTTTAGGTCTTAACACCGGGGAGCTGTTTTTT.

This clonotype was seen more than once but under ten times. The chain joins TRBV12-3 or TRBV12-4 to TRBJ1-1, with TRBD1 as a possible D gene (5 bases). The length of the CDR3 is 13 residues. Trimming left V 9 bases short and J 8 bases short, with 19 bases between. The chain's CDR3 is CASFLNRGSEAFF. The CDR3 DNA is TGTGCCAGTTTTCTAAACCGGGGGTCAGAAGCTTTCTTT.

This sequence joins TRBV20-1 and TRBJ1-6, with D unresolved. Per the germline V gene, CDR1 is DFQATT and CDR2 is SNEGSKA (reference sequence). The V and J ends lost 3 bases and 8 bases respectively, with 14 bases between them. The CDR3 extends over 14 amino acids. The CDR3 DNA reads TGCAGTGCTAGTTTATCTAGAGTTCATTCACCCCTCCACTTT. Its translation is CSASLSRVHSPLHF.

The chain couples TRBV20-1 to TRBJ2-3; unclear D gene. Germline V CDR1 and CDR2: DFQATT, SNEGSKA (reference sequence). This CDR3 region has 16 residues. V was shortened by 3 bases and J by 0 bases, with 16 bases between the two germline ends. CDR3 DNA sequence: TGCAGTGCTAGTCCCCCCGTGGATACTAGCACAGATACGCAGTATTTT. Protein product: CSASPPVDTSTDTQYF.

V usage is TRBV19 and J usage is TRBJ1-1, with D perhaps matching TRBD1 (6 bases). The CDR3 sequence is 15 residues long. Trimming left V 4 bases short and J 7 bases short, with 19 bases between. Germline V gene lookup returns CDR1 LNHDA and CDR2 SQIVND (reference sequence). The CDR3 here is CASSKVAAGESEAFF. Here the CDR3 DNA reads TGTGCCAGTAGTAAAGTGGCCGCAGGGGAAAGTGAAGCTTTCTTT.

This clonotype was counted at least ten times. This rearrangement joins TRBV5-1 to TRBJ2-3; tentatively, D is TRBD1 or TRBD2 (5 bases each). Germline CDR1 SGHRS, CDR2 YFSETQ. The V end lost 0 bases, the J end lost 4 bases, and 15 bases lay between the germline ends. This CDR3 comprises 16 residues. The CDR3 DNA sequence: TGCGCCAGCAGCTTGGAGGGGAGAGATCCAGCAGATACGCAGTATTTT. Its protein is CASSLEGRDPADTQYF.

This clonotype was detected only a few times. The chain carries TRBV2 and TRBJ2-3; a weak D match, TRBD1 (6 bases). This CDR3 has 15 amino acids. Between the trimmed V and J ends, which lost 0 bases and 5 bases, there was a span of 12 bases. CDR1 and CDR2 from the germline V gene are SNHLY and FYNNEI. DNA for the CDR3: TGTGCCAGCAGTGAAGCGCGAGGGGGTTTAGATACGCAGTATTTT. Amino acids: CASSEARGGLDTQYF.

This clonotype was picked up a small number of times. The CDR3 is CASSFGWQNTEAFF. CDR3 coding DNA: TGTGCCAGCAGTTTTGGGTGGCAGAACACTGAAGCTTTCTTT. The rearrangement links TRBV12-3 or TRBV12-4 to TRBJ1-1; D gene ambiguous. This CDR3 is built from 14 residues. V lost 3 bases and J 1 base, leaving 9 bases between the germline ends.

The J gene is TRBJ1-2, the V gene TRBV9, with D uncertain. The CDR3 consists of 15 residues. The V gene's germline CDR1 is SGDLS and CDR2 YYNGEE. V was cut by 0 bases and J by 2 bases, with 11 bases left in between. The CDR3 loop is CASSVGGGSNYGYTF. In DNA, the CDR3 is TGTGCCAGCAGCGTAGGCGGTGGGTCGAACTATGGCTACACCTTC.

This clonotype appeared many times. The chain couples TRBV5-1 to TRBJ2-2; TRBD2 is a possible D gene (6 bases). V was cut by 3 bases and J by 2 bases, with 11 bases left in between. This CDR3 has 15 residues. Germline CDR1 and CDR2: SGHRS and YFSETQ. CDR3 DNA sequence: TGCGCCAGCAGCTCGGGAGCCCTCAACACCGGGGAGCTGTTTTTT. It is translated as CASSSGALNTGELFF. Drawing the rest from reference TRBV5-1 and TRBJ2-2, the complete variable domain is KAGVTQTPRYLIKTRGQQVTLSCSPISGHRSVSWYQQTPGQGLQFLFEYFSETQRNKGNFPGRFSGRQFSNSRSEMNVSTLELGDSALYLCASSSGALNTGELFFGEGSRLTVL.

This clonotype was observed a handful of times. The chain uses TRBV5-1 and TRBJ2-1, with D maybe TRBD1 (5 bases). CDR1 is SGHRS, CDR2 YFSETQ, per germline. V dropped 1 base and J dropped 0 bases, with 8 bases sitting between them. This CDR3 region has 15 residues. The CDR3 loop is CASSLLQDSYNEQFF. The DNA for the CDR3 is TGCGCCAGCAGCTTGTTACAGGACTCCTACAATGAGCAGTTCTTC.